The sequence of this T cell receptor beta chain was determined in a study of tumor-infiltrating lymphocytes in localized non-small cell lung cancer. Study information: Each patient gave resected tumor and non-adjacent uninvolved lung tissue. Notes on the study in general: Higher tumor T cell infiltration than in uninvolved lung was supported by TCRbeta sequencing.

Clones were read by immunoSEQ multiplex PCR, and TCRdb kept only the in-frame ones, dropping some. The sample yields about 4,800 clones, 90% to 96% seen once. Germline V gene lookup returns CDR1 WSHSY and CDR2 SAAADI. V was cut by 3 bases and J by 6 bases, with 8 bases left in between. This CDR3 is built from 13 residues. Comments on this clone: Its specificity is not known.

The chain uses TRBV10-2 and TRBJ2-2; the D is unclear. The sequencing input was uninvolved lung tissue not adjacent to the tumor. This TCR derives from a human donor with non-small cell lung cancer. The CDR3 sequence: CASSEGWAGELFF. The CDR3 nucleotides are TGCGCCAGCAGTGAAGGGTGGGCCGGGGAGCTGTTTTTT.